This T cell receptor (beta chain) was sequenced in a study of tumor-infiltrating lymphocytes in primary liver carcinoma. Overall study results and limits: Overlap in tumor-adjacent and tumor-blood pairs fell below that of tumor region pairs.

Germline loops: CDR1 LGHNA, CDR2 YSLEER. This CDR3 is 14 amino acids long. V was cut by 0 bases and J by 10 bases, with 13 bases left in between. TCR beta cDNA was made from 400 to 500 ng total RNA with a constant-region primer. Amplification in three nested multiplex PCR rounds with slightly modified ARM-PCR gave rise to TCR beta libraries. Rounds one and two of PCR, each of roughly 10 cycles, were primed with TRBV1-TRBV30 forward primers and a C-beta reverse primer. From the multiplex PCR reads, TCRdb called clonotypes with MiXCR, one entry per CDR3 protein. The sample lists some 180,000 distinct CDR3 sequences; over 80% were seen once. A single count supports this clonotype. Its target is not known. Unsorted bulk tissue of about 18-34 mg yielded co-extracted RNA and DNA.

The material sequenced was tumor tissue from primary liver carcinoma. The genes are TRBV4-3 and TRBJ2-1; D not resolved. The clonotype originates from a man aged 35 to 55 with primary liver carcinoma and hepatitis B virus infection. DNA of the CDR3: TGCGCCAGCAGCCAAGAGTCCAATTTCGACGAGCAGTTCTTC. It translates to CASSQESNFDEQFF.